Given below is one TCR beta chain in context. Its specificity is not known. Peripheral blood CD8+ and CD4+ T cells were profiled by TCR beta sequencing. Negative isolation was used for CD8+ and CD4+ T cells, and FACS enrichment was applied to TEMRA cells. This record comes from a study of CD8 T cells in Susac syndrome. Study conclusions and caveats: The study found that Susac CD8+ clonal expansion peaked in TEMRA cells and active patients.

The CDR3 runs 14 residues. Trimming removed 7 bases at V and 3 bases at J, with 13 bases between. CDR1 LNHDA and CDR2 SQIVND come from the germline V gene (reference sequence). When the RNA was reverse transcribed, random hexamers were used with an input of roughly 0.45 to 1 ug. TCRdb passed the immunoSEQ multiplex PCR reads through MiXCR, listing each CDR3 protein once. The sample holds some 75,000 distinct CDR3 sequences, roughly 92% seen once. The sample consisted of CD8+ T cells from PBMCs. The sequence was obtained from a human donor with Susac syndrome. The chain employs TRBV19 and TRBJ2-1; D might be TRBD1 (6 bases). CDR3: CASNYRVGYNEQFF. CDR3 nucleotide sequence: TGTGCCAGTAACTACAGGGTAGGCTACAATGAGCAGTTCTTC.